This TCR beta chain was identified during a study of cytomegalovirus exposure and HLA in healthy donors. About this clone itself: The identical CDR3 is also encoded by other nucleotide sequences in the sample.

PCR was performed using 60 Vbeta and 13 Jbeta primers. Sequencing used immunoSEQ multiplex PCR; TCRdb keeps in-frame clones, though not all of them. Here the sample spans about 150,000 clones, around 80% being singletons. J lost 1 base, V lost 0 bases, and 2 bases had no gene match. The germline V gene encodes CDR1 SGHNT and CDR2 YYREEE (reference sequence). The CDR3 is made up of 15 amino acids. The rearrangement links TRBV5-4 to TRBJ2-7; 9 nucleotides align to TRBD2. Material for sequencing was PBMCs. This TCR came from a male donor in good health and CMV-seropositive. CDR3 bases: TGTGCCAGCAGCTTGGAACTAGCGGGTTCCTACGAGCAGTACTTC. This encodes CASSLELAGSYEQYF.